These 13 T cell receptor beta chains originate from one sample sequenced in a study of lymphopenia after photon versus proton radiotherapy. Sequencing was performed with immunoSEQ multiplex PCR; in TCRdb, only in-frame clones are kept and a portion is missing. The sample has over 35,000 clones, about 86% seen once. Material: peripheral blood, obtained from a patient treated with proton-based radiotherapy. The receptors shown here come from a woman aged 70-85 years with pancreatic cancer. Some clones in this sample may be carry-over from other donors' samples.

The chain carries TRBV10-3 and TRBJ2-7, with 12 bases aligning to TRBD2. This CDR3 spans 16 amino acids. The J segment lost 7 bases and the V segment lost 3 bases, leaving 10 bases of the junction unmatched. Germline values: CDR1 ENHRY, CDR2 SYGVKD. CDR3 protein: CAISDLSSGRASEQYF. CDR3 DNA: TGTGCCATCAGTGACCTGTCTAGCGGGAGGGCATCGGAGCAGTACTTC.

V and J are TRBV28 and TRBJ1-2; tentative D call: TRBD1 (5 bases). Germline V gene sequence: CDR1 MDHEN, CDR2 SYDVKM. The CDR3 is made up of 14 amino acids. V was shortened by 1 base and J by 7 bases, with 13 bases between the two germline ends. The CDR3 is CASSLFGASTGYTF. CDR3 DNA sequence: TGTGCCAGCAGTTTATTTGGGGCGTCTACTGGCTACACCTTC.

This clone was counted once. The rearrangement uses TRBV1 and TRBJ1-5; TRBD1 was called by the table and not checked on the DNA. TRBV1 is a recognized pseudogene. This CDR3 spans 15 amino acids. The chain's CDR3 is CTSSQDQGQKQPQHF. Here the CDR3 DNA reads TGCACCAGCAGCCAAGATCAGGGACAGAAGCAGCCCCAGCATTTT.

The J gene is TRBJ2-2, the V gene TRBV10-3, with a weak D call TRBD1 (5 bases). Trimming cost V 5 bases and J 4 bases, with 11 bases left between them. CDR3 size: 14 residues. Per germline, CDR1 ENHRY and CDR2 SYGVKD. The CDR3 DNA reads TGTGCCATCAGTATGACAGAGACCACCGGGGAGCTGTTTTTT. The encoded protein is CAISMTETTGELFF.

The chain carries TRBV29-1 and TRBJ1-5, with 9 bases matching TRBD1. With V trimmed by 7 bases and J by 5 bases, 6 bases remained unmatched. Germline CDR1 and CDR2: SQVTM and ANQGSEA. The CDR3 has 13 residues. CDR3 loop: CSAGQGMDQPQHF. In DNA form, the CDR3 reads TGCAGCGCCGGACAGGGGATGGATCAGCCCCAGCATTTT.

The V gene is TRBV6-5, the J gene TRBJ2-7, with D possibly matching TRBD2 (6 bases). Trimming removed 6 bases from V and 6 bases from J, with 15 bases in between. This CDR3 comprises 13 residues. The germline V gene encodes CDR1 MNHEY and CDR2 SVGAGI. As DNA, the CDR3 is TGTGCCAGCAGGGGGCGTGGGGGAGGCGAGCAGTACTTC. Protein sequence: CASRGRGGGEQYF.

The chain uses TRBV28 and TRBJ2-1, with TRBD2 matching 10 bases. Germline CDR1 reads MDHEN; CDR2 reads SYDVKM. With 3 bases clipped from V and 7 bases from J, the junction kept 9 bases outside the gene matches. The CDR3 consists of 16 residues. In nucleotides, the CDR3 is TGTGCCAGCAGTTTTCAAGCGGGAGGGTGGTATAATGAGCAGTTCTTC. Its protein is CASSFQAGGWYNEQFF.

This clone was recorded only once. V and J are TRBV18 and TRBJ2-5; tentatively, D is TRBD1 (5 bases). The germline V gene has CDR1 KGHSH and CDR2 LQKENI. Trimming cost V 3 bases and J 6 bases, with 17 bases left between them. This CDR3 contains 15 residues. CDR3 sequence reads: CASSPGRADPKTQYF. The DNA for the CDR3 is TGTGCCAGCTCACCGGGGCGTGCTGATCCGAAGACCCAGTACTTC.

The rearrangement links TRBV18 to TRBJ1-1; no definite D call. The germline V gene encodes CDR1 KGHSH and CDR2 LQKENI. The CDR3 totals 16 residues. Trimming pared 3 bases from V and 0 bases from J, leaving 14 bases between. CDR3 sequence (DNA): TGTGCCAGCTCACCGTTGGGCACCCTGATGAACACTGAAGCTTTCTTT. Its protein product is CASSPLGTLMNTEAFF. The complete variable domain, with remaining parts taken from reference TRBV18 and TRBJ1-1, reads NAGVMQNPRHLVRRRGQEARLRCSPMKGHSHVYWYRQLPEEGLKFMVYLQKENIIDESGMPKERFSAEFPKEGPSILRIQQVVRGDSAAYFCASSPLGTLMNTEAFFGQGTRLTVV.

This chain connects TRBV18 to TRBJ2-1, with D unclear. V was shortened by 4 bases and J by 7 bases, with 11 bases between the two germline ends. Germline CDR1 and CDR2: KGHSH and LQKENI. CDR3 length: 13 residues. CDR3 sequence: CASSLGAENEQFF. Written as DNA, the CDR3 is TGTGCCAGCTCACTAGGAGCAGAGAATGAGCAGTTCTTC.

This CDR3 is CASSPAGGYGYTF. In DNA, the CDR3 is TGTGCCAGCAGCCCCGCGGGGGGATATGGCTACACCTTC. The V gene is TRBV5-5, the J gene TRBJ1-2; maybe TRBD1 (5 bases). The CDR3 spans 13 residues. Trimming removed 4 bases at V and 5 bases at J, with 12 bases between. Germline values: CDR1 SGHKS, CDR2 YYEKEE (reference sequence).

The chain combines TRBV10-3 with TRBJ1-2, with 9 nucleotides matching TRBD1. V was clipped by 6 bases and J by 8 bases; unmatched bases: 4. Germline V lookup: CDR1 ENHRY, CDR2 SYGVKD. The CDR3 contains 12 residues. CDR3 nucleotide sequence: TGTGCCATCAGGGGACAGGGCCGAGGCTACACCTTC. Protein: CAIRGQGRGYTF.

The table lists this clone with a count of one. The chain links TRBV15 to TRBJ1-5, with unresolved D. CDR1 is LNHNV and CDR2 is YYDKDF in the germline V gene (reference sequence). V was cut by 0 bases and J by 4 bases, with 19 bases left in between. This CDR3 comprises 18 residues. The CDR3, as DNA: TGTGCCACCAGCAGAGATGTGGAGTTGGCGCTCGGGAATCAGCCCCAGCATTTT. Its protein product is CATSRDVELALGNQPQHF. The whole variable domain, remainder taken from reference TRBV15 and TRBJ1-5, is DAMVIQNPRYQVTQFGKPVTLSCSQTLNHNVMYWYQQKSSQAPKLLFHYYDKDFNNEADTPDNFQSRRPNTSFCFLDIRSPGLGDTAMYLCATSRDVELALGNQPQHFGDGTRLSIL.